The clone carrying this TCR beta chain has only one observation. The data were obtained in a study of shared clonotypes between healthy human individuals. Repertoires were generated with immunoSEQ multiplex PCR, while TCRdb's copy carries only in-frame clones and drops some. This sample has 2,500,000 or so clones, with roughly 92% found just once. CDR3 length: 18 amino acids. Germline V gives CDR1 SGHRS, CDR2 YFSETQ. Trimming left V 6 bases short and J 1 base short, with 20 bases between. This receptor was taken from a man aged 18-30 years in good health. V is TRBV5-1 and J is TRBJ2-6, with D perhaps TRBD1 (6 bases). The sample was naive CD4+ T cells sorted from blood. Subset indicated: CD45RA+ positively selected. In DNA, the CDR3 is TGCGCCAGCACCCTAGCATTAGGGGGAGCATCTGGGGCCAACGTCCTGACTTTC. It yields the protein CASTLALGGASGANVLTF.